One T cell receptor beta chain is described in this entry. The data originate from a study of read filtering for tumor transcriptome and immune sequencing. About the research overall: Mean patient age was approximately 66 years, range roughly 40 to 85; 17 male, some 15 female. By R-ISS, stages I, II and III held roughly 8, 16 and 7 patients.

From about 400 ng of RNA, a library with molecular barcoded alpha/delta and beta/gamma adaptors was made. Via MiXCR, TCRdb re-called the reads, giving one row per CDR3 protein. The data contain under 50,000 distinct CDR3 sequences, roughly an eighth of them singletons. CDR3 size: 14 residues. The J segment lost 2 bases and the V segment lost 8 bases, leaving 10 bases of the junction unmatched. Looked up from germline, CDR1 is SQVTM and CDR2 is ANQGSEA. The chain carries TRBV29-1 and TRBJ2-5, with TRBD2 matching 8 bases. The specimen was a population of CD138-negative cells sorted from bone marrow. This clonotype was sampled from a donor over 35 with multiple myeloma. CDR3 amino acids: CSTSGGRGQETQYF. The DNA for the CDR3 is TGCAGCACGTCGGGGGGGCGAGGGCAAGAGACCCAGTACTTC.